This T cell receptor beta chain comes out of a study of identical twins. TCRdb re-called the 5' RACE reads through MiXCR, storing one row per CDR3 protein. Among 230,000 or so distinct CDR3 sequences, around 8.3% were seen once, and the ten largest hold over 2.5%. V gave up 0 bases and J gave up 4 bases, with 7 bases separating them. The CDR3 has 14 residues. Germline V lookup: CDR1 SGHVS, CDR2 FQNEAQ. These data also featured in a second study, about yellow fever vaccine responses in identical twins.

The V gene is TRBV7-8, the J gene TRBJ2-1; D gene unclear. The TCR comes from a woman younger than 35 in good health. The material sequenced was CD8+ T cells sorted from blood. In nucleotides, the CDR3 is TGTGCCAGCAGCTTAGCGCACTTTTACAATGAGCAGTTCTTC. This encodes CASSLAHFYNEQFF.